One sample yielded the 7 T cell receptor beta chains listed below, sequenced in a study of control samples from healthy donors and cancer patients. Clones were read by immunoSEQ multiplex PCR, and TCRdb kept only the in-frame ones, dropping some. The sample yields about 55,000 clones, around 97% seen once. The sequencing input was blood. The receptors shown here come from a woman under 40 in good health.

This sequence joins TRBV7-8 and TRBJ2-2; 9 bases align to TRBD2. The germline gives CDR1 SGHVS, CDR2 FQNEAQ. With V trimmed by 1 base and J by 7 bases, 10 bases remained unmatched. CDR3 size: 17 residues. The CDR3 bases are TGTGCCAGCAGCTTAGAGGGCGGGAGGGCCTTGGGCGGGGAGCTGTTTTTT. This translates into CASSLEGGRALGGELFF.

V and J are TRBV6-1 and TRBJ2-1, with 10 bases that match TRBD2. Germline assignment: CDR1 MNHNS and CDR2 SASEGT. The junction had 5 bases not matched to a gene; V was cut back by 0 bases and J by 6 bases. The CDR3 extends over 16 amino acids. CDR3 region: CASSEAFGLAANEQFF. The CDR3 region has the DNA TGTGCCAGCAGTGAAGCGTTCGGACTAGCGGCCAATGAGCAGTTCTTC.

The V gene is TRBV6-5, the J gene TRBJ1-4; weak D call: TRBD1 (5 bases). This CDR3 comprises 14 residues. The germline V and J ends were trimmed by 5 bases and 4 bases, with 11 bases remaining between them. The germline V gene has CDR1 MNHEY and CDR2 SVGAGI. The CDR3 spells CASSRQQGNEKLFF. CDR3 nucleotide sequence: TGTGCCAGCAGTAGACAGCAGGGTAATGAAAAACTGTTTTTT.

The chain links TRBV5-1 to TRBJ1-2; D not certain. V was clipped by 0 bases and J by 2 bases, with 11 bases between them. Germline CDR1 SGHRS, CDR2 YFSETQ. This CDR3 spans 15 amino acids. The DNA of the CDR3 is TGCGCCAGCAGCTTGGCCGTTGGGCAGAACTATGGCTACACCTTC. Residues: CASSLAVGQNYGYTF.

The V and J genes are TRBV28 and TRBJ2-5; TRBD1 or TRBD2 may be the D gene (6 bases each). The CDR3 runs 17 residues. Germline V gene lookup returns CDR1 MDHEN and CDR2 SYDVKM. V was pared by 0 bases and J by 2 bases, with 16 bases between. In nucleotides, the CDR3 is TGTGCCAGCAGTTTATGGTCCGGGGGCGACAATCAAGAGACCCAGTACTTC. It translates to CASSLWSGGDNQETQYF.

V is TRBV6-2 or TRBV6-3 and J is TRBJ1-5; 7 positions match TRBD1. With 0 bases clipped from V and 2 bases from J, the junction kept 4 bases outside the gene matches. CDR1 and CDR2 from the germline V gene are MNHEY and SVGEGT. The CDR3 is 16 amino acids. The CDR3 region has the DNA TGTGCCAGCAGTTACTCACAGGGGTATGGCAATCAGCCCCAGCATTTT. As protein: CASSYSQGYGNQPQHF.

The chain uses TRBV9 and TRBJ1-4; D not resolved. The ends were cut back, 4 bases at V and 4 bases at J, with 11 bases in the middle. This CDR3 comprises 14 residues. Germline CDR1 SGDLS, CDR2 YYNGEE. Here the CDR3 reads CASSPWGGNEKLFF. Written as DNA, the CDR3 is TGTGCCAGCAGCCCTTGGGGTGGTAATGAAAAACTGTTTTTT.